Listed below are T cell receptor beta chains from one sample, sequenced in a study of long-term antiretroviral therapy in people with HIV. Repertoires were generated with immunoSEQ multiplex PCR, while TCRdb's copy carries only in-frame clones and drops some. This sample yields roughly 20,000 clones, of which more than 70% are seen a single time; 12% belongs to the top ten. Specimen: unsorted PBMCs, collected around 1.8 years before starting antiretroviral therapy. These receptor sequences come from a woman between 40 and 50 years old with HIV. The CDR3 runs from the conserved cysteine through the conserved F or W. Each record gives: D gene, V gene, J gene, clone size, CDR3 DNA, CDR3 protein. A D gene is named only where the DNA matches it firmly. Clone size appears in some rows only: once, few, many, or a class for an expanded clone.

TRBD1	TRBV5-1	TRBJ2-3	-	TGCGCCAGCAGCTGGGGGACAGCTTCTTCAGATACGCAGTATTTT	CASSWGTASSDTQYF
TRBD2	TRBV9	TRBJ2-1	-	TGTGCCAGCAGCGTCCCGCGGGCGGGAGCGAGCTCCTACAATGAGCAGTTCTTC	CASSVPRAGASSYNEQFF
-	TRBV30	TRBJ1-5	few	TGTGCCTGGAGTGTACGGGGGAATCGCAATCAGCCCCAGCATTTT	CAWSVRGNRNQPQHF
-	TRBV28	TRBJ2-3	-	TGTGCCAGCAGTCCACAGACGGGTCACTTCTTAGATACGCAGTATTTT	CASSPQTGHFLDTQYF
-	TRBV5-1	TRBJ1-2	-	TGCGCCAGCAGCTTGGAGGGCTATGGCTACACCTTC	CASSLEGYGYTF
TRBD1	TRBV7-2	TRBJ2-5	-	TGTGCCAGCAGCTCCGGGACAGGGTGGGGGGAGACCCAGTACTTC	CASSSGTGWGETQYF
TRBD2	TRBV19	TRBJ2-1	-	TGTGCCAGTAGTATAGGACTAGCGGTATACAATGAGCAGTTCTTC	CASSIGLAVYNEQFF
TRBD1	TRBV29-1	TRBJ1-1	few	TGCAGCGTCGCAGGGGGCGCGAGGACTGAAGCTTTCTTT	CSVAGGARTEAFF
-	TRBV7-9	TRBJ2-3	-	TGTGCCAGCAGCTTAGCGGGAATCACAGATACGCAGTATTTT	CASSLAGITDTQYF
-	TRBV11-2	TRBJ1-2	-	TGTGCCAGCAGCTTGGGACGGGCTACCTATGGCTACACCTTC	CASSLGRATYGYTF
-	TRBV5-4	TRBJ2-3	once	TGTGCCAGCAGCTTGGCGGGGGTCCCCACAGATACGCAGTATTTT	CASSLAGVPTDTQYF
-	TRBV6-6	TRBJ1-1	-	TGTGCCAGCAGGACGGCCCAGGAGCGTGAAGCTTTCTTT	CASRTAQEREAFF
TRBD2	TRBV11-2	TRBJ2-7	-	TGTGCCAGCAGCTTAGGCCCGCTAGCGGGAGGGAAGGAGCAGTACTTC	CASSLGPLAGGKEQYF
-	TRBV6-6	TRBJ1-4	-	TGTGCCAGCAGTTACTCCCAACGCAGCCCTTTACATTTT	CASSYSQRSPLHF
-	TRBV11-3	TRBJ2-5	-	TGTGCCAGCAGCTTGAGGGGGGCCGGAGAGACCCAGTACTTC	CASSLRGAGETQYF